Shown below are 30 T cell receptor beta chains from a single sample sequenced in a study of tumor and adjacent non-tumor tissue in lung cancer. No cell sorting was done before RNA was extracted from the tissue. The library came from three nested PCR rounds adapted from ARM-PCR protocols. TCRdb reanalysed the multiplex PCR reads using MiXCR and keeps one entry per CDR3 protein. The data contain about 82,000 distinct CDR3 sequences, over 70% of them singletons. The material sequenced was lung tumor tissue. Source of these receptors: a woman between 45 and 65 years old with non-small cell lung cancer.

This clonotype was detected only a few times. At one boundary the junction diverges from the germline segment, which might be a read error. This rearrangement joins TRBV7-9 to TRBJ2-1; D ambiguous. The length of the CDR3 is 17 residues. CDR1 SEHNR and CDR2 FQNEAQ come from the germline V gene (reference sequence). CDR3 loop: CASSFSLGFSSYNKQFF. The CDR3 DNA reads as TGTGCCAGCAGCTTTAGTCTAGGGTTCAGCTCCTACAATAAGCAGTTCTTC. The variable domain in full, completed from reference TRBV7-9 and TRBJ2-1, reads DTGVSQNPRHKITKRGQNVTFRCDPISEHNRLYWYRQTLGQGPEFLTYFQNEAQLEKSRLLSDRFSAERPKGSFSTLEIQRTEQGDSAMYLCASSFSLGFSSYNKQFFGPGTRLTVL.

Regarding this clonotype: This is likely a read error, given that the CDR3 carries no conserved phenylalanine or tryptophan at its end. The CDR3 DNA reads TGTGCCAGCAGCCTCCGGGACAATAATGAAAAACTGTTTCTT. Translated: CASSLRDNNEKLFL. The genes are TRBV7-8 and TRBJ1-4; TRBD1 is a possible D gene (6 bases). The CDR3 has 14 amino acids. The germline CDR1 and CDR2 sequences are SGHVS and FQNEAQ. V was cut by 5 bases and J by 4 bases, with 11 bases left in between.

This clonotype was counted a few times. In DNA form, the CDR3 reads TGTGCCAGCAGCTTAGGAAGCGGTTGGGAGACCCAGTACTTC. Its translation: CASSLGSGWETQYF. The chain couples TRBV7-9 to TRBJ2-5; a possible D gene is TRBD2 (5 bases). The CDR3 runs to 14 residues. V was trimmed by 1 base and J by 5 bases, leaving 11 bases between them. Germline lookup yields CDR1 SEHNR and CDR2 FQNEAQ (reference sequence).

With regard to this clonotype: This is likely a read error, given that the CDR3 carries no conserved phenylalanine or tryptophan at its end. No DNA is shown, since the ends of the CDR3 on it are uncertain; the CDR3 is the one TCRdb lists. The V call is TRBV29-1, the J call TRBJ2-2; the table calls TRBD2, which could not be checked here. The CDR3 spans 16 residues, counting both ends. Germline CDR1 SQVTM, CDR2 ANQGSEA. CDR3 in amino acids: CSVEAPSGRAPGELFL.

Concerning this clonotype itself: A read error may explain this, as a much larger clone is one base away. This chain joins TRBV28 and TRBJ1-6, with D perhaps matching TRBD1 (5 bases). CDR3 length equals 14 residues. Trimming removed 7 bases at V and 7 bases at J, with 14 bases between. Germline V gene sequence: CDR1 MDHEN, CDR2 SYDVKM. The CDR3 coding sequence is TGTGCCAGCAAGTCAGGGATGGCGAATTCACCCCTCCACTTT. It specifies CASKSGMANSPLHF.

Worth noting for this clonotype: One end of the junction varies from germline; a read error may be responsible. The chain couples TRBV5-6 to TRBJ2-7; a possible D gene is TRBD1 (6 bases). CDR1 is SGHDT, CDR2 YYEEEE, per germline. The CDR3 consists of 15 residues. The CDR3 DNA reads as TGTGCCAGCAGCCCACATGACAGGTTCTCCTACGAGCGGTTCTTC. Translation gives CASSPHDRFSYERFF.

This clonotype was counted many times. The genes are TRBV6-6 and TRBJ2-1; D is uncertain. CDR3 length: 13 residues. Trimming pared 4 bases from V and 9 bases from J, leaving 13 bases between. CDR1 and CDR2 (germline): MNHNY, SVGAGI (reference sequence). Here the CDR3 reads CASSSPETGEQFF. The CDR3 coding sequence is TGTGCCAGCAGTTCCCCCGAGACCGGTGAGCAGTTCTTC.

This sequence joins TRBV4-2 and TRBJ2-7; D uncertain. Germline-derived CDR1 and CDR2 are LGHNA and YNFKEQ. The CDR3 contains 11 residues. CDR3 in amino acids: CDSVTDYEQYF. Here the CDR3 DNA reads TGTGACAGTGTTACCGACTACGAGCAGTACTTC.

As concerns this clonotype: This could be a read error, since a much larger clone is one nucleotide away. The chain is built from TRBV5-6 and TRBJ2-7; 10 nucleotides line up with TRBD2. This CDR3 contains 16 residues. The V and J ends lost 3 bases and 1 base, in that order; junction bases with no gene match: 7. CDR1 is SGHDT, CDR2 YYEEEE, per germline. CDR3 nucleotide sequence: TGTGCCAGCAGCTCCGGAGCTAGCGGGAGTTCCTACGAGCAGTACTTC. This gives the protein CASSSGASGSSYEQYF.

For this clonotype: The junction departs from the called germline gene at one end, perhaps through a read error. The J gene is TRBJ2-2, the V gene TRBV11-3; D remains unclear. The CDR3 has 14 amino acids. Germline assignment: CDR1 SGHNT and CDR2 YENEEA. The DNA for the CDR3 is TGTGCTAGCAGCTCTCAGCAAAACTCTGGGGAGCTGTTTTTT. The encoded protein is CASSSQQNSGELFF.

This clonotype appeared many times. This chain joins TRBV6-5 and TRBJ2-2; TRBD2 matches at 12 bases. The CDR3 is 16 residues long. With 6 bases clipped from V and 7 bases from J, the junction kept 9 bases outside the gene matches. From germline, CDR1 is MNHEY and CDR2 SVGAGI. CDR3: CASSLRLAGEFGELFF. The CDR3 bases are TGTGCCAGCAGCCTTCGACTAGCGGGAGAGTTCGGGGAGCTGTTTTTT.

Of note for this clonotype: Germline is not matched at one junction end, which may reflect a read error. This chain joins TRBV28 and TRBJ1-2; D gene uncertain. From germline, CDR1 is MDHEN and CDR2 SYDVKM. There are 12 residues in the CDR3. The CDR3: CASSQPRAGCTF. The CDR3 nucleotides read TGTGCCAGCAGTCAACCTCGGGCTGGCTGCACCTTC.

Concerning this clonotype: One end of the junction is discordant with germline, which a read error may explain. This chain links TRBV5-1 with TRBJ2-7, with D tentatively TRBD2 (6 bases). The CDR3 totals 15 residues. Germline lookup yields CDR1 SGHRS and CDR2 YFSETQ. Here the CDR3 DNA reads TGCGCCAGCAGCTTGTCGGGACTTCAGACCTGCGAGGAGTACTTC. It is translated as CASSLSGLQTCEEYF.

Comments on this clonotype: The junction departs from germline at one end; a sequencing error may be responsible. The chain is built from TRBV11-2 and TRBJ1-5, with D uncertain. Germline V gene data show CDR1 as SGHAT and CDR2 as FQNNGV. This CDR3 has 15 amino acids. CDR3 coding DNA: TGTGTCAGCGGCTTTGATGGATTGAACAATCAGCCCCAGCATTTT. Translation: CVSGFDGLNNQPQHF.

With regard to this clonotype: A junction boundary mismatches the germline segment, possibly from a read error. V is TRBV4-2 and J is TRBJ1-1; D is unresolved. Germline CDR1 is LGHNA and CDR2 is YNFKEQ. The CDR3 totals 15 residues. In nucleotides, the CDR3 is TGTCCCAGCAGGCAAGAAGAAGGGATTGGCACTGAAGCTTTCTTT. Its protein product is CPSRQEEGIGTEAFF.

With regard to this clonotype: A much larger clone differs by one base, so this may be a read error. This chain's CDR3 is CGARLSLANIGEPFF. The DNA of the CDR3 is TGCGGCGCTCGTCTCTCTCTCGCGAACATCGGGGAGCCGTTTTTT. This sequence joins TRBV29-1 and TRBJ2-2, with D perhaps matching TRBD2 (5 bases). CDR3 size: 15 residues. CDR1 and CDR2 (germline): SQVTM, ANQGSEA.

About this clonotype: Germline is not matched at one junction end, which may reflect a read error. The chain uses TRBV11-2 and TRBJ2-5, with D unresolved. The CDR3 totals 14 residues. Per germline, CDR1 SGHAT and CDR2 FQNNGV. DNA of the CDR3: TGTGCCAGCAGCTTACTAGATCTCCATGAGACCCAGTATTTC. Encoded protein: CASSLLDLHETQYF.

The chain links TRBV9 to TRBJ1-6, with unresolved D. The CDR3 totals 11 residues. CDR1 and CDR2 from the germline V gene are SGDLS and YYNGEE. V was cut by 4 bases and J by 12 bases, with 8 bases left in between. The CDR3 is CASSKEEPLHF. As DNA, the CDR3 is TGTGCCAGCAGCAAGGAGGAACCCCTCCACTTT.

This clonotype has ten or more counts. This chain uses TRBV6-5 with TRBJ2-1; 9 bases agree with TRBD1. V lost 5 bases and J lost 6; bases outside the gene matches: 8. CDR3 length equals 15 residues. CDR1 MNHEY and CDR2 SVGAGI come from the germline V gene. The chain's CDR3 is CASSIGGTGFNEQFF. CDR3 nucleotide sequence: TGTGCCAGCAGTATTGGGGGGACAGGGTTCAATGAGCAGTTCTTC.

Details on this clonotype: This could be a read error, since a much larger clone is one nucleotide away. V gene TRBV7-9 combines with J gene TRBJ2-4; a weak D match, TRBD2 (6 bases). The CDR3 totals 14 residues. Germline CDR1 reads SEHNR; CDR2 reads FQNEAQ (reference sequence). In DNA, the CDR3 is TGTGCCAGCAGCTGGTTCCAGGGAGGAAACATTCAGAACTTC. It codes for CASSWFQGGNIQNF.

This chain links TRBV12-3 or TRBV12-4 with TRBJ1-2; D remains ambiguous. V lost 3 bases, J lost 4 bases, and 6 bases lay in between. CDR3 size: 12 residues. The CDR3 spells CASSFDCYGYTF. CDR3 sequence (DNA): TGTGCCAGCAGTTTTGACTGCTATGGCTACACCTTC.

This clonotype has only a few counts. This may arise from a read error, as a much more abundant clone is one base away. The CDR3 loop reads CASRKGGGDYTF. Here the CDR3 DNA reads TGTGCCAGCAGAAAAGGCGGGGGCGACTACACCTTC. This chain connects TRBV12-3 or TRBV12-4 to TRBJ1-2; maybe TRBD1 (6 bases). The CDR3 has 12 residues. The V and J ends lost 6 bases and 10 bases respectively, with 15 bases between them.

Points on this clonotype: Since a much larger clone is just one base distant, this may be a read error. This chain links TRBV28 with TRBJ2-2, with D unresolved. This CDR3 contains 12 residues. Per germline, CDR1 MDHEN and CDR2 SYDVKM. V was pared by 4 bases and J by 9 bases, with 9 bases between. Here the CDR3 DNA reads TGTGCCAGCAGTTCATTGTCCAGGGAGCTGTTTTTT. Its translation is CASSSLSRELFF. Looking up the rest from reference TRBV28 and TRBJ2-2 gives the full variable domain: DVKVTQSSRYLVKRTGEKVFLECVQDMDHENMFWYRQDPGLGLRLIYFSYDVKMKEKGDIPEGYSVSREKKERFSLILESASTNQTSMYLCASSSLSRELFFGEGSRLTVL.

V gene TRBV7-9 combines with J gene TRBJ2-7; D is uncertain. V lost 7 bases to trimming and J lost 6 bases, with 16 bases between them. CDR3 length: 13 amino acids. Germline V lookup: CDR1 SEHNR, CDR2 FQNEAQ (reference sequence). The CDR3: CASTRTLSGEQYF. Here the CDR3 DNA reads TGTGCCAGCACGAGGACCCTCTCTGGCGAGCAGTACTTC.

The CDR3 region is CASSQEREGGMQYF. CDR3 DNA sequence: TGCGCCAGCAGCCAAGAGCGTGAGGGAGGTATGCAGTATTTT. J is TRBJ2-3 and V is TRBV4-1; the D gene is possibly TRBD2 (6 bases). The CDR3 length is 14 residues. Germline assignment: CDR1 MGHRA and CDR2 YSYEKL. Trimming took off 0 bases at V and 11 bases at J, with 15 bases between the two ends.

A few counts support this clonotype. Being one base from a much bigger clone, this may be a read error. The CDR3 DNA reads TGTGCCAGCAGCTTAGTTGTACAAGCTTTCTTT. Translating it yields CASSLVVQAFF. The V gene is TRBV7-9, the J gene TRBJ1-1; D not resolved. The CDR3 consists of 11 residues. CDR1 and CDR2 (germline): SEHNR, FQNEAQ (reference sequence). Trimming removed 1 base from V and 9 bases from J, with 6 bases in between.

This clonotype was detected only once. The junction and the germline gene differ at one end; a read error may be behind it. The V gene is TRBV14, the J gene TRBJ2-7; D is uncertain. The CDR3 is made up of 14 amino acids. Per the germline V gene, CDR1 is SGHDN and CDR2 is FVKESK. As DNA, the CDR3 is TGTACCAGCAGCCCCCCCGGAGTATTCTACGAGCAATACTTC. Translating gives CTSSPPGVFYEQYF. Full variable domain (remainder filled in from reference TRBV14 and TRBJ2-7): EAGVTQFPSHSVIEKGQTVTLRCDPISGHDNLYWYRRVMGKEIKFLLHFVKESKQDESGMPNNRFLAERTGGTYSTLKVQPAELEDSGVYFCTSSPPGVFYEQYFGPGTRLTVT.

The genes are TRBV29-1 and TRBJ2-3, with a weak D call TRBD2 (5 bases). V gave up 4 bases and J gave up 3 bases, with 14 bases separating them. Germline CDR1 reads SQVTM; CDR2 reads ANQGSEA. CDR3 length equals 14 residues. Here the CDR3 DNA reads TGCAGCGTTGTTCTAACGGGGAAAACAGATACGCAGTATTTT. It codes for CSVVLTGKTDTQYF.

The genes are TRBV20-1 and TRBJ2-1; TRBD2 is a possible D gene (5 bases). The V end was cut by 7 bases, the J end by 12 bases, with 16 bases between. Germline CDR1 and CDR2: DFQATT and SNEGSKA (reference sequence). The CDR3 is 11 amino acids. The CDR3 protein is CSVKTARGQFF. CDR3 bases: TGCAGTGTCAAGACGGCTCGGGGGCAGTTCTTC.

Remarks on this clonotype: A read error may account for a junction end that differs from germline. The CDR3 nucleotides read TGTGCCGTCAGTACGGAACAGGGAGGGGAGACCCAGTACTTC. It codes for CAVSTEQGGETQYF. The V call is TRBV10-3, the J call TRBJ2-5, with D possibly TRBD2 on 7 matching bases. CDR1 ENHRY and CDR2 SYGVKD come from the germline V gene. The CDR3 consists of 14 residues.